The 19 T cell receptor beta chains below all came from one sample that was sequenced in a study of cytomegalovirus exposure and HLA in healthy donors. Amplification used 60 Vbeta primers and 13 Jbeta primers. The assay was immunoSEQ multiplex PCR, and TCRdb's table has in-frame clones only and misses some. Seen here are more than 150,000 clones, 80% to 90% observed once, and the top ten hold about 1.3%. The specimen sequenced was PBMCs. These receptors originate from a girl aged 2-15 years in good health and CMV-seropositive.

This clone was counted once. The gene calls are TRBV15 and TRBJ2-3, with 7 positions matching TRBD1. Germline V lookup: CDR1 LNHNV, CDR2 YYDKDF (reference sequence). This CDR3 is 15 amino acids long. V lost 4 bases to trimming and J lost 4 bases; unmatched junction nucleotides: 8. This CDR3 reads CATSTRNRGADTQYF. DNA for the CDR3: TGTGCCACCAGCACTCGGAACAGGGGAGCAGATACGCAGTATTTT.

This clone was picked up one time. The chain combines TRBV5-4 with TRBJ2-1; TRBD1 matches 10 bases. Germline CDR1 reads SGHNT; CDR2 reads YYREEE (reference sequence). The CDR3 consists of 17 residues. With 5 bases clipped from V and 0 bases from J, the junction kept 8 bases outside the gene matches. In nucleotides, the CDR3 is TGTGCCAGCAGTCGGACAGGGGGACTCAGCTCCTACAATGAGCAGTTCTTC. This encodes CASSRTGGLSSYNEQFF.

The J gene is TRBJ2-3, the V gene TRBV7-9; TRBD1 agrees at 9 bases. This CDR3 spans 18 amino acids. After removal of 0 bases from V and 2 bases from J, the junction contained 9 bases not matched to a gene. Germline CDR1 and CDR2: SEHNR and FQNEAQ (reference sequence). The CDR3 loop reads CASSLAQRQGVITDTQYF. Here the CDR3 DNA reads TGTGCCAGCAGCTTAGCCCAACGACAGGGGGTTATCACAGATACGCAGTATTTT.

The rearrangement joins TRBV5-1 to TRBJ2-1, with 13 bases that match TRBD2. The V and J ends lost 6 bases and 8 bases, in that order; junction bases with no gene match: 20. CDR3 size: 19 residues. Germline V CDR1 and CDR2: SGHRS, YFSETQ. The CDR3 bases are TGCGCCAGCACGCGGGCGGGGGGGACTAGCGGGACCAAACGAGATGAGCAGTTCTTC. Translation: CASTRAGGTSGTKRDEQFF.

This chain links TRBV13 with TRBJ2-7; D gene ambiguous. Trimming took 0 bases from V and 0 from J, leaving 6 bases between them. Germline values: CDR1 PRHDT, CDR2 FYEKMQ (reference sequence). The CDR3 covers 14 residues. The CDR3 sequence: CASSLGLSSYEQYF. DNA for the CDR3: TGTGCCAGCAGCTTAGGACTTAGCTCCTACGAGCAGTACTTC.

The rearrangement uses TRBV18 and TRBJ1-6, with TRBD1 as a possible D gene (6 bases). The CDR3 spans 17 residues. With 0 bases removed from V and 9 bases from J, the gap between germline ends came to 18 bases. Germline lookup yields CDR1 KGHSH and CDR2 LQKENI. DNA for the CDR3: TGTGCCAGCTCACCACCAGGGACACCGGTAGATGTTTCACCCCTCCACTTT. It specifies CASSPPGTPVDVSPLHF.

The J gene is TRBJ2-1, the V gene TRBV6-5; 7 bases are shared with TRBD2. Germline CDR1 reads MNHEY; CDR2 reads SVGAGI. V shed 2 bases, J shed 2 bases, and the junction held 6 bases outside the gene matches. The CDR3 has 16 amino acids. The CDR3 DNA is TGTGCCAGCAGTTACCGTCCCGGGGGGACCTACAATGAGCAGTTCTTC. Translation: CASSYRPGGTYNEQFF.

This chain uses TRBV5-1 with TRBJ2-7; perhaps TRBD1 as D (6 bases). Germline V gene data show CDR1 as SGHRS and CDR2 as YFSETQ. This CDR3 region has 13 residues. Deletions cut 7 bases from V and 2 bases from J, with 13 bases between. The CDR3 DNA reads TGCGCCAGCCATACAGGGATTACCTACGAGCAGTACTTC. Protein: CASHTGITYEQYF.

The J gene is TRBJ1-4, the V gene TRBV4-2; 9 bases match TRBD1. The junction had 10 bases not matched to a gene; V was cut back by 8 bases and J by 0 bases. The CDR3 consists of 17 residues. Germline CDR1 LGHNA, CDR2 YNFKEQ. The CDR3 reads CASGLRDRGATNEKLFF. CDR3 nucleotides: TGTGCCAGCGGACTAAGAGACAGGGGGGCAACTAATGAAAAACTGTTTTTT.

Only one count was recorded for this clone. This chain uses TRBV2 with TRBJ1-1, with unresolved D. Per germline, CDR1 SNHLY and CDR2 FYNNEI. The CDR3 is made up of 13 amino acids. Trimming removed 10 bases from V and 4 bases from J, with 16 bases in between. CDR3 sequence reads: CATGGPLGTEAFF. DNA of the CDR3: TGTGCCACGGGTGGCCCATTGGGCACTGAAGCTTTCTTT.

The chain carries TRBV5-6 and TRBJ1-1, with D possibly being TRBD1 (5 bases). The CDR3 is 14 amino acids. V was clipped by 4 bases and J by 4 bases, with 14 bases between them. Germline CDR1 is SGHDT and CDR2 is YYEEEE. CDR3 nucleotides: TGTGCCAGCAGCGGCCTCCAGGGCGTCACTGAAGCTTTCTTT. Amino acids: CASSGLQGVTEAFF.

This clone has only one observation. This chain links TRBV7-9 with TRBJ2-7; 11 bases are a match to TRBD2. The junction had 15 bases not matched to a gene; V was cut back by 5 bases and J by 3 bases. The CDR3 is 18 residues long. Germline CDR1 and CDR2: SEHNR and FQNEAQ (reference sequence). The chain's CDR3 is CASSHPGGLAGTDYEQYF. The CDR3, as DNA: TGTGCCAGCAGCCACCCCGGAGGACTAGCGGGCACCGACTACGAGCAGTACTTC.

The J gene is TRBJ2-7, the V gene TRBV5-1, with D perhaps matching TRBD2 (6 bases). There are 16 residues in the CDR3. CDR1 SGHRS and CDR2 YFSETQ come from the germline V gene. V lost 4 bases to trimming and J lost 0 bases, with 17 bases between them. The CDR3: CASSMGEVTASYEQYF. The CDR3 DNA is TGCGCCAGCAGCATGGGGGAGGTAACGGCCTCCTACGAGCAGTACTTC.

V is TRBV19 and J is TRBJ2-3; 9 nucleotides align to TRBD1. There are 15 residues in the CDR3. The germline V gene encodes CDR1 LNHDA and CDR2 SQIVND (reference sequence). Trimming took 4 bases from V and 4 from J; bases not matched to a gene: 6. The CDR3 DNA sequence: TGTGCCAGTAGTAGTCGGACAGGGGTCTCAGATACGCAGTATTTT. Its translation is CASSSRTGVSDTQYF.

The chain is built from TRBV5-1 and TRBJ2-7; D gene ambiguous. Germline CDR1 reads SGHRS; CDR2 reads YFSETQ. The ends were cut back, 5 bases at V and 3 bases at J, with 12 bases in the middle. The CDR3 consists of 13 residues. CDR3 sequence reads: CASSFTNNYEQYF. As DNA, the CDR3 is TGCGCCAGCAGTTTTACTAACAACTACGAGCAGTACTTC.

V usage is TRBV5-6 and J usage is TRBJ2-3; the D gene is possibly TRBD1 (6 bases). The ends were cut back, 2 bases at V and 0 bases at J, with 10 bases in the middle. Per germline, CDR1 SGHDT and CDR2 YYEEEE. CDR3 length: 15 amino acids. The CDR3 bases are TGTGCCAGCAGCTTACCAGGGGCTAGCACAGATACGCAGTATTTT. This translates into CASSLPGASTDTQYF.

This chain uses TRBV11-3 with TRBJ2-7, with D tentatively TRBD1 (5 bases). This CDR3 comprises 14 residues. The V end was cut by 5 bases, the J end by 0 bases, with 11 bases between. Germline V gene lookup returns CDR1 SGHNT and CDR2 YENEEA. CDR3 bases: TGTGCCAGCAGCGCCGGACACTCCTCCTACGAGCAGTACTTC. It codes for CASSAGHSSYEQYF. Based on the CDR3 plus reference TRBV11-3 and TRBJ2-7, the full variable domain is EAGVVQSPRYKIIEKKQPVAFWCNPISGHNTLYWYLQNLGQGPELLIRYENEEAVDDSQLPKDRFSAERLKGVDSTLKIQPAELGDSAVYLCASSAGHSSYEQYFGPGTRLTVT.

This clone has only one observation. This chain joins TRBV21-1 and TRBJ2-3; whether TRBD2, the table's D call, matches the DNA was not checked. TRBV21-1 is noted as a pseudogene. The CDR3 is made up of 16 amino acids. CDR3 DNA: TGTGCCAGCAGATACAGACAGCGGGGGAACACAGATACGCAGTATTTT. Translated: CASRYRQRGNTDTQYF.

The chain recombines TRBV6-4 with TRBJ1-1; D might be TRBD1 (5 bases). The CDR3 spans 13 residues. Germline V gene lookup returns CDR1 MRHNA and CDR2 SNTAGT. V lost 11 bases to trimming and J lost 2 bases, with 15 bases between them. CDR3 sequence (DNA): TGTGCCCTGCGGGGGGGTTTCAACACTGAAGCTTTCTTT. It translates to CALRGGFNTEAFF.